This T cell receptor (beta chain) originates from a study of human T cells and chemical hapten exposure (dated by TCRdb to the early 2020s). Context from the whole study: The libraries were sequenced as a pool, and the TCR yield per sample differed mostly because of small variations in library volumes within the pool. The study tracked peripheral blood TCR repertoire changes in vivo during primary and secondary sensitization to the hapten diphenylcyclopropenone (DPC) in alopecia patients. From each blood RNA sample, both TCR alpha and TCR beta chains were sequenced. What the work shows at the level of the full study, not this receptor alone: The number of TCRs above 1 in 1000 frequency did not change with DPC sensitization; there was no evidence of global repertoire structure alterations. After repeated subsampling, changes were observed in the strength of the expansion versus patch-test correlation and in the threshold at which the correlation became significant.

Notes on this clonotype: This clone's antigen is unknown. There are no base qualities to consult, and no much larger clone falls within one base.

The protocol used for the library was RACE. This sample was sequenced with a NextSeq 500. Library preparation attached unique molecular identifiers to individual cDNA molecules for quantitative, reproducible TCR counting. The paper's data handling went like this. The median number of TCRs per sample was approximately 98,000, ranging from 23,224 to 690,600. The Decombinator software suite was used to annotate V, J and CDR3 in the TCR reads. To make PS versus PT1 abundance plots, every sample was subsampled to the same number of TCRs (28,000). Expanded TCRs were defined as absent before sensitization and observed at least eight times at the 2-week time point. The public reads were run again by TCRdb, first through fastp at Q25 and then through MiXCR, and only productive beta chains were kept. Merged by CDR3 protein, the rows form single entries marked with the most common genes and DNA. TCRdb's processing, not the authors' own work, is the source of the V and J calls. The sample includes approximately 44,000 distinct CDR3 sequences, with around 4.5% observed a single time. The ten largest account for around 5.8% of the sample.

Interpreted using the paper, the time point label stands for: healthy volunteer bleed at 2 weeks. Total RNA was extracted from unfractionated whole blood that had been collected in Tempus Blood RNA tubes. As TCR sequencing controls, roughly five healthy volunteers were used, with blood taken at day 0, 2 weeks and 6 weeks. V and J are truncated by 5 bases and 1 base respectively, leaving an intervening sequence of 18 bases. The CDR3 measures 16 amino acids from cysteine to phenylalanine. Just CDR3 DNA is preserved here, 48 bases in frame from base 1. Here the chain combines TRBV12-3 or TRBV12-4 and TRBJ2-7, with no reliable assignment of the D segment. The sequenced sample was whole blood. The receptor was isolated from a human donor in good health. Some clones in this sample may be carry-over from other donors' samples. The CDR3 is CASSPRPAALSYEQYF. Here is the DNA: TGTGCCAGCAGTCCTCGCCCGGCAGCCCTATCCTACGAGCAGTACTTC.